This entry lists 17 T cell receptor beta chains sequenced from one sample in a study of blood T cell repertoires in COVID-19. Generated by immunoSEQ multiplex PCR, the TCRdb table keeps only in-frame clones and is missing some. The table records 68,000 or so clones, around 91% of them present only once. The sample comprised peripheral blood. All receptors derive from a man aged 50 or older with acute or convalescent COVID-19.

V gene TRBV14 combines with J gene TRBJ2-4, with 7 bases aligning to TRBD2. The V gene end was trimmed by 0 bases and the J gene end by 1 base; junction bases not matched to a gene: 3. The CDR3 loop spans 16 amino acids. Germline lookup yields CDR1 SGHDN and CDR2 FVKESK. DNA of the CDR3: TGTGCCAGCAGCCAAGAAGTCGGGGGGGCCAAAAACATTCAGTACTTC. This codes for CASSQEVGGAKNIQYF.

V gene TRBV7-3 combines with J gene TRBJ2-3; the D is unclear. The germline CDR1 and CDR2 sequences are SGHTA and FQGTGA. CDR3 length equals 14 residues. Trimming left V 0 bases short and J 0 bases short, with 4 bases between. CDR3 sequence: CASSLTASTDTQYF. The CDR3 DNA reads TGTGCCAGCAGCTTAACGGCAAGCACAGATACGCAGTATTTT.

The CDR3 sequence is CASSREIGNTEAFF. The CDR3, as DNA: TGTGCCAGCAGTCGCGAAATTGGGAACACTGAAGCTTTCTTT. This chain connects TRBV6-5 to TRBJ1-1, with D unclear. The CDR3 consists of 14 residues. V gave up 5 bases and J gave up 1 base, with 11 bases separating them. Germline V lookup: CDR1 MNHEY, CDR2 SVGAGI.

This chain uses TRBV5-6 with TRBJ1-1; 7 bases match TRBD1. Looked up from germline, CDR1 is SGHDT and CDR2 is YYEEEE. Losses at the gene ends were 4 bases for V and 1 base for J; bases not matched to a gene: 10. The CDR3 covers 16 residues. DNA for the CDR3: TGTGCCAGCAGCAACGACAGGGATAACCGGAACACTGAAGCTTTCTTT. It specifies CASSNDRDNRNTEAFF.

This clone has only a few counts. The rearrangement joins TRBV19 to TRBJ2-6; TRBD1 matches 10 bases. With V trimmed by 5 bases and J by 2 bases, 6 bases remained unmatched. The CDR3 sequence is 17 residues long. The V gene's germline CDR1 is LNHDA and CDR2 SQIVND (reference sequence). Here the CDR3 DNA reads TGTGCCAGTAGTGAACCGGGACAGGGGACTGGGGCCAACGTCCTGACTTTC. Amino acids: CASSEPGQGTGANVLTF.

The chain uses TRBV14 and TRBJ2-2; 7 nucleotides agree with TRBD2. Germline V gene sequence: CDR1 SGHDN, CDR2 FVKESK. V lost 1 base and J lost 4; bases outside the gene matches: 6. The CDR3 has 16 amino acids. The CDR3 DNA follows: TGTGCCAGCAGCCAAGTAGGCGGGAGCAGCACCGGGGAGCTGTTTTTT. This gives the protein CASSQVGGSSTGELFF.

This rearrangement joins TRBV11-3 to TRBJ2-3, with a possible D match to TRBD1 (5 bases). Germline values: CDR1 SGHNT, CDR2 YENEEA. Trimming pared 1 base from V and 4 bases from J, leaving 12 bases between. The CDR3 extends over 15 amino acids. The CDR3 bases are TGTGCCAGCAGCTTAGGGCAGGGTTTTGCAGATACGCAGTATTTT. Its translation is CASSLGQGFADTQYF.

The chain links TRBV27 to TRBJ2-7; tentative D call: TRBD2 (5 bases). Trimming took 2 bases from V and 3 from J, leaving 11 bases between them. The germline gives CDR1 MNHEY, CDR2 SMNVEV (reference sequence). The CDR3 has 14 residues. The CDR3 protein is CASSLTYGDYEQYF. CDR3 DNA sequence: TGTGCCAGCAGTTTAACCTACGGGGACTACGAGCAGTACTTC.

V gene TRBV28 combines with J gene TRBJ1-5; D unresolved. V gave up 7 bases and J gave up 5 bases, with 12 bases separating them. The CDR3 loop spans 13 amino acids. Germline-derived CDR1 and CDR2 are MDHEN and SYDVKM. DNA for the CDR3: TGTGCCAGCAACTGGGGAGACCATCAGCCCCAGCATTTT. Translation: CASNWGDHQPQHF.

CDR3 amino acids: CASSLTDYGYTF. CDR3 coding DNA: TGCGCCAGCAGCTTGACAGACTATGGCTACACCTTC. V gene TRBV5-1 combines with J gene TRBJ1-2; D gene unclear. The germline V gene encodes CDR1 SGHRS and CDR2 YFSETQ. This CDR3 is built from 12 residues. V lost 1 base and J lost 3, with 4 bases in between.

The genes are TRBV28 and TRBJ1-2, with 8 positions matching TRBD1. CDR3 length equals 14 residues. Per the germline V gene, CDR1 is MDHEN and CDR2 is SYDVKM. J lost 2 bases, V lost 10 bases, and 9 bases had no gene match. The CDR3 DNA reads as TGTGCCACCTACTCGGGACAGGTGAACTATGGCTACACCTTC. Protein: CATYSGQVNYGYTF.

The chain joins TRBV19 to TRBJ1-1; no reliable D call. Germline CDR1 LNHDA, CDR2 SQIVND (reference sequence). This CDR3 has 14 amino acids. V was cut by 2 bases and J by 1 base, with 8 bases left in between. CDR3 nucleotides: TGTGCCAGTAGTATATTTTTCGGGAACACTGAAGCTTTCTTT. This gives the protein CASSIFFGNTEAFF.

V usage is TRBV7-2 and J usage is TRBJ2-1, with D possibly being TRBD2 (6 bases). Germline lookup yields CDR1 SGHTA and CDR2 FQGNSA. The CDR3 covers 13 residues. V was cut by 4 bases and J by 6 bases, with 10 bases left in between. For the CDR3, the DNA is TGTGCCAGCAGCTCCGGACTATCCAATGAGCAGTTCTTC. It translates to CASSSGLSNEQFF.

The genes are TRBV19 and TRBJ2-1, with 9 positions matching TRBD2. In germline, CDR1 is LNHDA, CDR2 SQIVND (reference sequence). V lost 9 bases to trimming and J lost 5 bases; unmatched junction nucleotides: 11. CDR3 length: 15 amino acids. The DNA of the CDR3 is TGTGCCAGCACTAGGGGGACTAGCCGCAACAATGAGCAGTTCTTC. Its translation: CASTRGTSRNNEQFF.

V usage is TRBV6-2 or TRBV6-3 and J usage is TRBJ1-6, with 8 bases aligning to TRBD1. The CDR3 is 14 amino acids. V gave up 5 bases and J gave up 10 bases; unmatched junction bases: 7. Germline lookup yields CDR1 MNHEY and CDR2 SVGEGT. CDR3 loop: CASSQDRESSPLHF. Written as DNA, the CDR3 is TGTGCCAGCAGTCAGGACAGGGAGAGCTCACCCCTCCACTTT.

This clone was counted once. This chain uses TRBV18 with TRBJ2-2; D is uncertain. Germline CDR1 is KGHSH and CDR2 is LQKENI. This CDR3 region has 16 residues. Trimming stripped 4 bases from V and 6 bases from J, with 18 bases between. The CDR3 is CASSHTRPHESGELFF. The CDR3 region has the DNA TGTGCCAGCTCACACACCCGTCCACACGAATCCGGGGAGCTGTTTTTT.

The sample holds one count of this clone. The chain joins TRBV18 to TRBJ2-3; tentative D call: TRBD2 (5 bases). CDR3 length: 14 amino acids. CDR1 is KGHSH, CDR2 LQKENI, per germline. Deletions cut 4 bases from V and 3 bases from J, with 11 bases between. CDR3 region: CASSLRTETDTQYF. The CDR3 DNA reads TGTGCCAGCTCACTTAGGACTGAGACAGATACGCAGTATTTT.